Each of the 7 T cell receptor beta chains below was sequenced from the same sample in a study of blood T cell repertoires in COVID-19. Libraries were prepared by immunoSEQ multiplex PCR; TCRdb keeps only in-frame clonotypes and omits some of them. The table has around 150,000 clones, approximately 81% seen once. The specimen was peripheral blood. These receptors were obtained from a man in his forties with acute or convalescent COVID-19.

DNA for the CDR3: TGTGCCATCAGGCCCCCCAGGGACAATGAGCAGTTCTTC. Its protein product is CAIRPPRDNEQFF. The V gene is TRBV10-3, the J gene TRBJ2-1, with a tentative D call TRBD1 (5 bases). The CDR3 has 13 amino acids. V gave up 6 bases and J gave up 5 bases, with 11 bases separating them. CDR1 is ENHRY and CDR2 is SYGVKD in the germline V gene.

V gene TRBV6-5 combines with J gene TRBJ2-5; D is ambiguous. Germline-derived CDR1 and CDR2 are MNHEY and SVGAGI. The CDR3 consists of 11 residues. The ends were cut back, 5 bases at V and 2 bases at J, with 3 bases in the middle. CDR3 in DNA: TGTGCCAGCAGTACACAAGAGACCCAGTACTTC. This sequence encodes CASSTQETQYF.

The V call is TRBV5-1, the J call TRBJ1-6, with 7 bases lining up with TRBD1. Germline V gene data show CDR1 as SGHRS and CDR2 as YFSETQ. V gave up 0 bases and J gave up 10 bases; unmatched junction bases: 4. CDR3 length equals 14 residues. In nucleotides, the CDR3 is TGCGCCAGCAGCTTGGCGGGACAGAACTCACCCCTCCACTTT. Its translation is CASSLAGQNSPLHF.

This clone was counted once. CDR3 sequence (DNA): TGTGCCAGCTCACCAAACAGGAGCTCCTACGAGCAGTACTTC. The encoded protein is CASSPNRSSYEQYF. The chain recombines TRBV18 with TRBJ2-7, with D maybe TRBD1 (5 bases). The CDR3 runs 14 residues. CDR1 and CDR2 from the germline V gene are KGHSH and LQKENI. Between the trimmed V and J ends, which lost 2 bases and 0 bases, there was a span of 8 bases.

The rearrangement joins TRBV3-1 (or the pseudogene TRBV3-2) to TRBJ1-1; 9 bases fit TRBD1. The V segment lost 2 bases and the J segment 8 bases; nucleotides outside the gene matches: 9. Looked up from germline, CDR1 is LGHDT and CDR2 is YNNKEL (reference sequence). CDR3 size: 15 residues. The CDR3 region is CASSQLTGGGSEAFF. CDR3 DNA sequence: TGTGCCAGCAGCCAACTGACAGGGGGGGGCTCGGAAGCTTTCTTT.

This rearrangement joins TRBV6-5 to TRBJ1-5, with D maybe TRBD1 (6 bases). CDR1 is MNHEY and CDR2 is SVGAGI in the germline V gene. The CDR3 sequence is 14 residues long. V lost 4 bases and J lost 1, with 8 bases in between. CDR3 sequence: CASSFTGSNQPQHF. CDR3 nucleotides: TGTGCCAGCAGTTTCACAGGGAGCAATCAGCCCCAGCATTTT.

The chain combines TRBV18 with TRBJ1-1; D is undetermined. CDR3 length: 13 residues. Per germline, CDR1 KGHSH and CDR2 LQKENI. V gave up 4 bases and J gave up 2 bases, with 8 bases separating them. The DNA for the CDR3 is TGTGCCAGCTCACGGGCCGGCAACACTGAAGCTTTCTTT. It codes for CASSRAGNTEAFF.